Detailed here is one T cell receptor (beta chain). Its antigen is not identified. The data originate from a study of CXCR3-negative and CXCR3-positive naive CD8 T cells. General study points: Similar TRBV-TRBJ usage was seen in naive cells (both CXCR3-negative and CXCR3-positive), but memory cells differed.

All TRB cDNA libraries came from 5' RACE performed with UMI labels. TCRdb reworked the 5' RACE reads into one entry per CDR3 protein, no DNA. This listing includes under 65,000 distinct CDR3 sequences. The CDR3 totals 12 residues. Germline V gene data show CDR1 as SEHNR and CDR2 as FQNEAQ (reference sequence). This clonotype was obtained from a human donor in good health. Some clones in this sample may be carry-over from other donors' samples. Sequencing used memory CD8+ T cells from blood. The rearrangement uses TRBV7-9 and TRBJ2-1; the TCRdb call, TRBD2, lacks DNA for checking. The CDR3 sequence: CASSPGLLEQFF.